This entry is about one T cell receptor (beta chain). The target antigen is unknown. Data came from immunoSEQ multiplex PCR; TCRdb stores just in-frame clones and leaves some out. The sample has around 200,000 clones; 70% to 90% are singletons. This CDR3 comprises 15 residues. The junction had 5 bases not matched to a gene; V was cut back by 3 bases and J by 0 bases. CDR1 and CDR2 (germline): SGHRS, YFSETQ. This sample was included in a study of T cell responses to AZD1222 COVID-19 vaccine. Study context: Second-dose groups at about 4 or about 12 weeks were pooled.

Whole-study results and caveats: The study identified only a handful of AZD1222 recipients as seropositive at baseline. Reportedly, nearly half the spike-specific TCRs target unmutated variant regions.

The source of this sequence is an adult in good health. This specimen consisted of peripheral blood, obtained on day 0 of AZD1222 vaccination. V usage is TRBV5-1 and J usage is TRBJ1-2; 7 nucleotides line up with TRBD1. CDR3 loop: CASSSRTGANYGYTF. CDR3 nucleotides: TGCGCCAGCAGCTCCCGGACAGGAGCTAACTATGGCTACACCTTC.